This T cell receptor beta chain was captured by sequencing in a study of cytomegalovirus exposure and HLA in healthy donors. Study-wide context: Earlier, 95 million to 130 million unique TCR beta sequences were recovered from roughly 200 million T cells by an analysis. Study results and limitations: Most TCR beta V segments were productive about 90% or about 30% of the time in an earlier analysis. Some TCR beta chains (around 160 of them) were listed as cytomegalovirus-associated. With high specificity and sensitivity, the classifier reportedly diagnosed cytomegalovirus status.

A note on this clone: Its specificity is not known.

Primers: 60 Vbeta forward and 13 Jbeta reverse. Here immunoSEQ multiplex PCR was the method, and the copy in TCRdb shows in-frame clones only, minus some. This table holds some 130,000 clones, nearly 85% found once. Sample: PBMCs. This receptor was taken from a boy between 10 and 17 years old in good health and CMV-seronegative.

The CDR3 bases are TGCGCCAGCAGTAACCCCCGAGGGCTCTTCGCGCAGTATTTT. It codes for CASSNPRGLFAQYF. The J gene is TRBJ2-3, the V gene TRBV10-2, with a tentative D call TRBD2 (5 bases). The CDR3 length is 14 residues. The germline V gene encodes CDR1 WSHSY and CDR2 SAAADI. Trimming removed 5 bases at V and 10 bases at J, with 19 bases between.